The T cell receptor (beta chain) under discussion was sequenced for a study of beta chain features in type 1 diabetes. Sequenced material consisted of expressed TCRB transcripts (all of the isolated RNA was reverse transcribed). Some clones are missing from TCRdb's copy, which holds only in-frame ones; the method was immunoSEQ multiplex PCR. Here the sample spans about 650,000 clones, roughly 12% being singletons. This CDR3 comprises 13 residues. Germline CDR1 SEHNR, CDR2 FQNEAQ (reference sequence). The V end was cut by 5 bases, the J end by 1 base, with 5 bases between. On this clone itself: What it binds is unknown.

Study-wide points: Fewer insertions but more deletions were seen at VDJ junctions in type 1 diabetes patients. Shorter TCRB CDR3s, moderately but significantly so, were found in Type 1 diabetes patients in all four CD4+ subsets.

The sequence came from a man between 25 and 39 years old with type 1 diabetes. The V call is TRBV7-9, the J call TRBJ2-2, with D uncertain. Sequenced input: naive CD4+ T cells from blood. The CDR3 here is CASSGLNTGELFF. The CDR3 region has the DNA TGTGCCAGCAGCGGGCTGAACACCGGGGAGCTGTTTTTT. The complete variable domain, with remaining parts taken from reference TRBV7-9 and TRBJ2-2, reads DTGVSQNPRHKITKRGQNVTFRCDPISEHNRLYWYRQTLGQGPEFLTYFQNEAQLEKSRLLSDRFSAERPKGSFSTLEIQRTEQGDSAMYLCASSGLNTGELFFGEGSRLTVL.